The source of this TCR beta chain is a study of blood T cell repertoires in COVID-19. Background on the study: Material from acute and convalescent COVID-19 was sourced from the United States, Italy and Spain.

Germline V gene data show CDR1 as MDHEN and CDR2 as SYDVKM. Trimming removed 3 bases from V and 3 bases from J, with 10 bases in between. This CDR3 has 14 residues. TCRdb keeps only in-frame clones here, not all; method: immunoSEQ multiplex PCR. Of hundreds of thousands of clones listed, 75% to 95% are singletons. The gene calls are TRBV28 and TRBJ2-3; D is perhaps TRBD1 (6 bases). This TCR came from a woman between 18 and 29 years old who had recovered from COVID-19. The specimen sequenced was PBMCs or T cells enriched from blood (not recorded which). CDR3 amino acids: CASSFLQGTDTQYF. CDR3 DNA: TGTGCCAGCAGTTTCCTACAGGGTACAGATACGCAGTATTTT.